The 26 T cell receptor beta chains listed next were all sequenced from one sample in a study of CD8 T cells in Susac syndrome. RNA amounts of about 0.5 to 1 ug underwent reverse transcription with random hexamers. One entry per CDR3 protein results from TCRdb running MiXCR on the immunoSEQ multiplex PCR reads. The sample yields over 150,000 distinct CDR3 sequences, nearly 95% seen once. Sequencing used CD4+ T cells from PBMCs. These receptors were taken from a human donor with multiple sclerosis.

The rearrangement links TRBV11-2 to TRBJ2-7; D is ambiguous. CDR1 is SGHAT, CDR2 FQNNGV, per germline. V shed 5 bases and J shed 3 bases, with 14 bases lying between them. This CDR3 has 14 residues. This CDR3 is CASSKLLEGYEQYF. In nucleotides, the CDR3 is TGTGCCAGCAGCAAACTTCTCGAAGGCTACGAGCAGTACTTC.

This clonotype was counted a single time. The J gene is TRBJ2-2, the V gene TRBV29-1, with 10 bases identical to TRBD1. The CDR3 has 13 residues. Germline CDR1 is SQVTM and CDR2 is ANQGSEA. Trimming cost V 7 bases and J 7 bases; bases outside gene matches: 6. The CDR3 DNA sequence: TGCAGCGGGGGGACAGGGGCCGTCGGGGAGCTGTTTTTT. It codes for CSGGTGAVGELFF.

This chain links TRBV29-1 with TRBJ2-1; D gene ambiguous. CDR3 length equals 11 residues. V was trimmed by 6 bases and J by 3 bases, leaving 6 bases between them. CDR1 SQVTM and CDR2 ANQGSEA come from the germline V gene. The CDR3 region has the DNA TGCAGCGTCGGTAGCTACAATGAGCAGTTCTTC. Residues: CSVGSYNEQFF.

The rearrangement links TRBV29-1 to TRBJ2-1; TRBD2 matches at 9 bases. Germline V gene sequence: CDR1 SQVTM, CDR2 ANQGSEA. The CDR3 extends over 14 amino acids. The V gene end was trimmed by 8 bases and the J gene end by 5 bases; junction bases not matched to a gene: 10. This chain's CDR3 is CSSLGTSKNNEQFF. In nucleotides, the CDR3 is TGCAGCTCATTGGGGACTAGCAAAAACAATGAGCAGTTCTTC.

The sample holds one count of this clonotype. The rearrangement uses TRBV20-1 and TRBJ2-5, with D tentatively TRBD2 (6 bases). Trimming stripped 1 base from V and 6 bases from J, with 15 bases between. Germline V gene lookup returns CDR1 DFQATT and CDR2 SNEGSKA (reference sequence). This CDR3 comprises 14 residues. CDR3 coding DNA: TGCAGTGCTAGAGGACCCAAGGCGGGGAAGACCCAGTACTTC. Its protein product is CSARGPKAGKTQYF.

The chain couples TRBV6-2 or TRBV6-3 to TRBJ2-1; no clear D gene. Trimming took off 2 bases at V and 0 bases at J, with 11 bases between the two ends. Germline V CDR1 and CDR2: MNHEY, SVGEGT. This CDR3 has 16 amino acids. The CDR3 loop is CASSYARGSSYNEQFF. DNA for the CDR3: TGTGCCAGCAGTTACGCTCGCGGAAGCTCCTACAATGAGCAGTTCTTC.

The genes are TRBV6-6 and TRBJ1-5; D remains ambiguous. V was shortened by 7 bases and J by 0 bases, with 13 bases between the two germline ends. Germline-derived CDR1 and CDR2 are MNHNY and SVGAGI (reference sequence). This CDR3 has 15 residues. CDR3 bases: TGTGCCAGCATTGCCGGTACCTATAGCAATCAGCCCCAGCATTTT. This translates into CASIAGTYSNQPQHF.

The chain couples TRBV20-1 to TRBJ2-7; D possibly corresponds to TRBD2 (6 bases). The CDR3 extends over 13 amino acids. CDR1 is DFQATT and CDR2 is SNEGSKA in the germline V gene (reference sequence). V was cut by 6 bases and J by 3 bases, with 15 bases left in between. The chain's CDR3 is CSAVGGANYEQYF. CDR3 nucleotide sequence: TGCAGTGCCGTCGGAGGGGCCAACTACGAGCAGTACTTC.

The CDR3 loop reads CASSQDWAGNGYEQYF. DNA for the CDR3: TGTGCCAGCAGCCAAGATTGGGCGGGGAACGGCTACGAGCAGTACTTC. The V and J genes are TRBV3-1 and TRBJ2-7; possibly TRBD2 for D (6 bases). This CDR3 spans 16 amino acids. V was clipped by 0 bases and J by 3 bases, with 15 bases between them. Germline V gene lookup returns CDR1 LGHDT and CDR2 YNNKEL (reference sequence).

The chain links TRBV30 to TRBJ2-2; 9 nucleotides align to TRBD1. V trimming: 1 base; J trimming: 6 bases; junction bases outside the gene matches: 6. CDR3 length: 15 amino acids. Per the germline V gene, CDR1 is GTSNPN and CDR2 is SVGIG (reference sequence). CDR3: CAWSEPGQGPGELFF. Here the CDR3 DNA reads TGTGCCTGGAGTGAACCGGGACAGGGCCCCGGGGAGCTGTTTTTT.

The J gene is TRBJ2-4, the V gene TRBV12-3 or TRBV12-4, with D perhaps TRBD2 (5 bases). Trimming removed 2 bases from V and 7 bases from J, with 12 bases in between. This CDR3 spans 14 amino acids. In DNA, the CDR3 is TGTGCCAGCAGTTTACTTGCGGGTTTGAACATTCAGTACTTC. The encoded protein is CASSLLAGLNIQYF.

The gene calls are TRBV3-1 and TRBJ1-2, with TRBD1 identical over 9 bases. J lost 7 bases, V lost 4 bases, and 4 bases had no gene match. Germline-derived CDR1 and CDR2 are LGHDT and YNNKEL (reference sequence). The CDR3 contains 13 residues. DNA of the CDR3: TGTGCCAGCAGCCGGGGACAGGGCTTTGGCTACACCTTC. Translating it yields CASSRGQGFGYTF.

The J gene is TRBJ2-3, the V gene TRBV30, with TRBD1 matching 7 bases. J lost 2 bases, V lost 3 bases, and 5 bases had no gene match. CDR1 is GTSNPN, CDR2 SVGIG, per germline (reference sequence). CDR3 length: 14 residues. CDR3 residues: CAWSQQGTTDTQYF. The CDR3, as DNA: TGTGCCTGGAGCCAACAGGGGACCACAGATACGCAGTATTTT. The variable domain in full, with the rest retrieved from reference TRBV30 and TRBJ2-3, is SQTIHQWPATLVQPVGSPLSLECTVEGTSNPNLYWYRQAAGRGLQLLFYSVGIGQISSEVPQNLSASRPQDRQFILSSKKLLLSDSGFYLCAWSQQGTTDTQYFGPGTRLTVL.

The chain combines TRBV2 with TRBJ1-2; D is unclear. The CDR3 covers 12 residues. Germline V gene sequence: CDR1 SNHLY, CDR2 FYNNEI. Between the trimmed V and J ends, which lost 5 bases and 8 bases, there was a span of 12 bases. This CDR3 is CASSMRQQGYTF. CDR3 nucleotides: TGTGCCAGCAGTATGCGGCAACAGGGCTACACCTTC.

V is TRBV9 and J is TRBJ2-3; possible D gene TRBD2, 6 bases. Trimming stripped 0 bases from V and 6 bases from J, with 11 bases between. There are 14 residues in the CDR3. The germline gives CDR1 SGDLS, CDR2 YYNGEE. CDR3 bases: TGTGCCAGCAGCGTAGCTAGCGACGGGGATACGCAGTATTTT. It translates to CASSVASDGDTQYF.

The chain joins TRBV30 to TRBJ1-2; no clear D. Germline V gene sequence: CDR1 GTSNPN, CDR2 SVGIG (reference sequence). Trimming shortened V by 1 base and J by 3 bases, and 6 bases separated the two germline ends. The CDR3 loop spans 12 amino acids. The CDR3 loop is CAWSGQDYGYTF. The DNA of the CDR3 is TGTGCCTGGAGTGGTCAGGACTATGGCTACACCTTC.

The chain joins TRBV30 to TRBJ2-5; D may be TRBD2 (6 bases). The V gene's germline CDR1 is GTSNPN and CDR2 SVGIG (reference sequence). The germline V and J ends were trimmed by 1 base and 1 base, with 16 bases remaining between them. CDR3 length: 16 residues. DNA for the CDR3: TGTGCCTGGAGTGCGGGGGTAAGGGTTGTCCAAGAGACCCAGTACTTC. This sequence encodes CAWSAGVRVVQETQYF. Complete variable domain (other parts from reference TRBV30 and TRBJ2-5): SQTIHQWPATLVQPVGSPLSLECTVEGTSNPNLYWYRQAAGRGLQLLFYSVGIGQISSEVPQNLSASRPQDRQFILSSKKLLLSDSGFYLCAWSAGVRVVQETQYFGPGTRLLVL.

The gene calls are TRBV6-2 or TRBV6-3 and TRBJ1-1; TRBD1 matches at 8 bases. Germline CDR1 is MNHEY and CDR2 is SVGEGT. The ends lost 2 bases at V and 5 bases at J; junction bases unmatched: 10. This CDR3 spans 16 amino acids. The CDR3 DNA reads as TGTGCCAGCAGTTACCTGGACAGGGTTGTGAGAACTGAAGCTTTCTTT. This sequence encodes CASSYLDRVVRTEAFF.

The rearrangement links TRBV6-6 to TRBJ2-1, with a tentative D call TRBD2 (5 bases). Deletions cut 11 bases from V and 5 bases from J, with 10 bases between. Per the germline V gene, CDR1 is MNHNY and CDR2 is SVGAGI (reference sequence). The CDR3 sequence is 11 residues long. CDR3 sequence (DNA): TGTGCCGGAGGAGCGGACAATGAGCAGTTCTTC. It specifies CAGGADNEQFF.

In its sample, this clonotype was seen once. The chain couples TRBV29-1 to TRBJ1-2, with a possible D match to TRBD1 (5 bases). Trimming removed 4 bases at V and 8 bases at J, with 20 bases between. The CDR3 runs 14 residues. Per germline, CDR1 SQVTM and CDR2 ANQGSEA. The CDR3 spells CSVGVGGRFSGYTF. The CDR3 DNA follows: TGCAGCGTTGGAGTGGGGGGACGATTCTCGGGCTACACCTTC.

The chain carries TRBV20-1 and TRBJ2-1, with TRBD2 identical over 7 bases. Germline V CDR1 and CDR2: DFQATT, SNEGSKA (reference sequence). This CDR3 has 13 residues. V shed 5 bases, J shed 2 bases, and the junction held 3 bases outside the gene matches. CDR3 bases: TGCAGTGCTCGCGGGAGCCCCTACAATGAGCAGTTCTTC. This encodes CSARGSPYNEQFF.

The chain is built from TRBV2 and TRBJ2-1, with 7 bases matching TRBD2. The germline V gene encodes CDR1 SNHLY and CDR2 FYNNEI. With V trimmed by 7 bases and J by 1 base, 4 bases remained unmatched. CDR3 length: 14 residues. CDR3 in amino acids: CASTGDYSYNEQFF. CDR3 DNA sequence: TGTGCCAGCACGGGGGACTATTCCTACAATGAGCAGTTCTTC.

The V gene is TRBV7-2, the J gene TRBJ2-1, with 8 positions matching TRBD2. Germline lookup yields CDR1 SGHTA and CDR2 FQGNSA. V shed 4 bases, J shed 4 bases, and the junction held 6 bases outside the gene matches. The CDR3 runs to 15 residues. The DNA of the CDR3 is TGTGCCAGCAGCTCTGCGGGGGGCCGTTACAATGAGCAGTTCTTC. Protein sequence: CASSSAGGRYNEQFF.

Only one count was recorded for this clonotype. The CDR3 DNA reads as TGCAGTGCAAGTCGACAGCCCCCCCACGAGCAGTACTTC. Protein product: CSASRQPPHEQYF. This chain connects TRBV20-1 to TRBJ2-7; D is perhaps TRBD1 (5 bases). Trimming shortened V by 6 bases and J by 5 bases, and 17 bases separated the two germline ends. The CDR3 is 13 residues long. The germline V gene encodes CDR1 DFQATT and CDR2 SNEGSKA (reference sequence).

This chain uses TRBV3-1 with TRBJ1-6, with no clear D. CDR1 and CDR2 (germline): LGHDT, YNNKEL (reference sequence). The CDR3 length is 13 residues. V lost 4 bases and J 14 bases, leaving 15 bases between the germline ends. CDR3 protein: CASSLQYGAALHF. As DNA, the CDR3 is TGTGCCAGCAGCCTCCAATATGGTGCGGCCCTCCACTTT.

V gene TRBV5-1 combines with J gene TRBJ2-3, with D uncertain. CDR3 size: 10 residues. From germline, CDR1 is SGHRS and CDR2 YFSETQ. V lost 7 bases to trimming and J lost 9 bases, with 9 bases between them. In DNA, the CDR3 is TGCGCCAGCGGGTCCGAAACGCAGTATTTT. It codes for CASGSETQYF.